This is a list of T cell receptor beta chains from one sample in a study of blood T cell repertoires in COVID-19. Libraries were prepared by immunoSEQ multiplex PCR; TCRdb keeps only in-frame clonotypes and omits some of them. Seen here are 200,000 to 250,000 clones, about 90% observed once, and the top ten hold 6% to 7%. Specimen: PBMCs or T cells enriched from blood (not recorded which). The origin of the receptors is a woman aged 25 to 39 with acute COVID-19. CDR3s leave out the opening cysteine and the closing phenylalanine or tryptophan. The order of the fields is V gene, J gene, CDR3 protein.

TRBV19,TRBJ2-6,ASSIQRANVLT
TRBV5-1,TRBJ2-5,ASSPGLAGPETQY
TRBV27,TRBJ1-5,ASASGHPSGNQPQH
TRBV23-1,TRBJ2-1,ASSHSGSRYEQF
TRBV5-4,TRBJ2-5,ASRMGQQETQY
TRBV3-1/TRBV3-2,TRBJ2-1,ASSRLGQRRNNEQF
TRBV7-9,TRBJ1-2,ASSSTGFLPFYGYT
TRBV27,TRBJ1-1,ASSGSVVGAGEAF
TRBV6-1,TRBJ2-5,ASSDLGTGGGETQY
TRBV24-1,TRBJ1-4,ATTPDRSNEKLF
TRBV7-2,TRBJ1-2,ASRPSGTVNYGYT
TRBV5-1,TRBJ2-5,ASSLIGTSGRDLQETQY
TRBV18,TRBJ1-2,ASSPSGTTNYGYT
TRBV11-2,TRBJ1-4,ASSLGRGGEKLF
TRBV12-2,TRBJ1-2,ASRPAGAGGNYGYT
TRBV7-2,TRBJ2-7,ASSPRSSYEQY
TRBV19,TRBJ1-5,ASSFRQGSNQPQH
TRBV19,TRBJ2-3,ASSTLTSGRTDTQY
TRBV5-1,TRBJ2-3,ASNPQAGPGDTQY
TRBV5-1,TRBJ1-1,ASSLGVQPNTEAF
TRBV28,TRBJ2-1,ASSFPDEQF
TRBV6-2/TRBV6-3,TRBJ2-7,ASSSRGSYFPYEQY
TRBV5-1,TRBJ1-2,ASSSEEQAYGYT
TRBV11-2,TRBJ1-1,ASSFQTGVVNTEAF
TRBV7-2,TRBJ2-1,ASSLEASGGAREQF
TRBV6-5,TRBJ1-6,ASSYSFTGEGSPLH
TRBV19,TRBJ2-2,ASTVQGGTGELF
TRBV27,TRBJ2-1,ASSSRGSLGSYEQF
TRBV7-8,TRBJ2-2,ASSSELNTGELF
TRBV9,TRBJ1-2,ASSPRTGENYGYT
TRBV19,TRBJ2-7,ASSIVGGQGGEQY
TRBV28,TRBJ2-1,ASRDRGLSEQF
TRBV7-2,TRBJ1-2,ASSFNQGGYGYT
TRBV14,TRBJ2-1,ASSQGLAGGVGNEQF
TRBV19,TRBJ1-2,ASSIEGRVDYGYT
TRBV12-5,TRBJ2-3,ASGLVLSGTGGLDTQY
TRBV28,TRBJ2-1,ASSRLAGENNEQF
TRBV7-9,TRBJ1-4,ASSHQDREEKLF